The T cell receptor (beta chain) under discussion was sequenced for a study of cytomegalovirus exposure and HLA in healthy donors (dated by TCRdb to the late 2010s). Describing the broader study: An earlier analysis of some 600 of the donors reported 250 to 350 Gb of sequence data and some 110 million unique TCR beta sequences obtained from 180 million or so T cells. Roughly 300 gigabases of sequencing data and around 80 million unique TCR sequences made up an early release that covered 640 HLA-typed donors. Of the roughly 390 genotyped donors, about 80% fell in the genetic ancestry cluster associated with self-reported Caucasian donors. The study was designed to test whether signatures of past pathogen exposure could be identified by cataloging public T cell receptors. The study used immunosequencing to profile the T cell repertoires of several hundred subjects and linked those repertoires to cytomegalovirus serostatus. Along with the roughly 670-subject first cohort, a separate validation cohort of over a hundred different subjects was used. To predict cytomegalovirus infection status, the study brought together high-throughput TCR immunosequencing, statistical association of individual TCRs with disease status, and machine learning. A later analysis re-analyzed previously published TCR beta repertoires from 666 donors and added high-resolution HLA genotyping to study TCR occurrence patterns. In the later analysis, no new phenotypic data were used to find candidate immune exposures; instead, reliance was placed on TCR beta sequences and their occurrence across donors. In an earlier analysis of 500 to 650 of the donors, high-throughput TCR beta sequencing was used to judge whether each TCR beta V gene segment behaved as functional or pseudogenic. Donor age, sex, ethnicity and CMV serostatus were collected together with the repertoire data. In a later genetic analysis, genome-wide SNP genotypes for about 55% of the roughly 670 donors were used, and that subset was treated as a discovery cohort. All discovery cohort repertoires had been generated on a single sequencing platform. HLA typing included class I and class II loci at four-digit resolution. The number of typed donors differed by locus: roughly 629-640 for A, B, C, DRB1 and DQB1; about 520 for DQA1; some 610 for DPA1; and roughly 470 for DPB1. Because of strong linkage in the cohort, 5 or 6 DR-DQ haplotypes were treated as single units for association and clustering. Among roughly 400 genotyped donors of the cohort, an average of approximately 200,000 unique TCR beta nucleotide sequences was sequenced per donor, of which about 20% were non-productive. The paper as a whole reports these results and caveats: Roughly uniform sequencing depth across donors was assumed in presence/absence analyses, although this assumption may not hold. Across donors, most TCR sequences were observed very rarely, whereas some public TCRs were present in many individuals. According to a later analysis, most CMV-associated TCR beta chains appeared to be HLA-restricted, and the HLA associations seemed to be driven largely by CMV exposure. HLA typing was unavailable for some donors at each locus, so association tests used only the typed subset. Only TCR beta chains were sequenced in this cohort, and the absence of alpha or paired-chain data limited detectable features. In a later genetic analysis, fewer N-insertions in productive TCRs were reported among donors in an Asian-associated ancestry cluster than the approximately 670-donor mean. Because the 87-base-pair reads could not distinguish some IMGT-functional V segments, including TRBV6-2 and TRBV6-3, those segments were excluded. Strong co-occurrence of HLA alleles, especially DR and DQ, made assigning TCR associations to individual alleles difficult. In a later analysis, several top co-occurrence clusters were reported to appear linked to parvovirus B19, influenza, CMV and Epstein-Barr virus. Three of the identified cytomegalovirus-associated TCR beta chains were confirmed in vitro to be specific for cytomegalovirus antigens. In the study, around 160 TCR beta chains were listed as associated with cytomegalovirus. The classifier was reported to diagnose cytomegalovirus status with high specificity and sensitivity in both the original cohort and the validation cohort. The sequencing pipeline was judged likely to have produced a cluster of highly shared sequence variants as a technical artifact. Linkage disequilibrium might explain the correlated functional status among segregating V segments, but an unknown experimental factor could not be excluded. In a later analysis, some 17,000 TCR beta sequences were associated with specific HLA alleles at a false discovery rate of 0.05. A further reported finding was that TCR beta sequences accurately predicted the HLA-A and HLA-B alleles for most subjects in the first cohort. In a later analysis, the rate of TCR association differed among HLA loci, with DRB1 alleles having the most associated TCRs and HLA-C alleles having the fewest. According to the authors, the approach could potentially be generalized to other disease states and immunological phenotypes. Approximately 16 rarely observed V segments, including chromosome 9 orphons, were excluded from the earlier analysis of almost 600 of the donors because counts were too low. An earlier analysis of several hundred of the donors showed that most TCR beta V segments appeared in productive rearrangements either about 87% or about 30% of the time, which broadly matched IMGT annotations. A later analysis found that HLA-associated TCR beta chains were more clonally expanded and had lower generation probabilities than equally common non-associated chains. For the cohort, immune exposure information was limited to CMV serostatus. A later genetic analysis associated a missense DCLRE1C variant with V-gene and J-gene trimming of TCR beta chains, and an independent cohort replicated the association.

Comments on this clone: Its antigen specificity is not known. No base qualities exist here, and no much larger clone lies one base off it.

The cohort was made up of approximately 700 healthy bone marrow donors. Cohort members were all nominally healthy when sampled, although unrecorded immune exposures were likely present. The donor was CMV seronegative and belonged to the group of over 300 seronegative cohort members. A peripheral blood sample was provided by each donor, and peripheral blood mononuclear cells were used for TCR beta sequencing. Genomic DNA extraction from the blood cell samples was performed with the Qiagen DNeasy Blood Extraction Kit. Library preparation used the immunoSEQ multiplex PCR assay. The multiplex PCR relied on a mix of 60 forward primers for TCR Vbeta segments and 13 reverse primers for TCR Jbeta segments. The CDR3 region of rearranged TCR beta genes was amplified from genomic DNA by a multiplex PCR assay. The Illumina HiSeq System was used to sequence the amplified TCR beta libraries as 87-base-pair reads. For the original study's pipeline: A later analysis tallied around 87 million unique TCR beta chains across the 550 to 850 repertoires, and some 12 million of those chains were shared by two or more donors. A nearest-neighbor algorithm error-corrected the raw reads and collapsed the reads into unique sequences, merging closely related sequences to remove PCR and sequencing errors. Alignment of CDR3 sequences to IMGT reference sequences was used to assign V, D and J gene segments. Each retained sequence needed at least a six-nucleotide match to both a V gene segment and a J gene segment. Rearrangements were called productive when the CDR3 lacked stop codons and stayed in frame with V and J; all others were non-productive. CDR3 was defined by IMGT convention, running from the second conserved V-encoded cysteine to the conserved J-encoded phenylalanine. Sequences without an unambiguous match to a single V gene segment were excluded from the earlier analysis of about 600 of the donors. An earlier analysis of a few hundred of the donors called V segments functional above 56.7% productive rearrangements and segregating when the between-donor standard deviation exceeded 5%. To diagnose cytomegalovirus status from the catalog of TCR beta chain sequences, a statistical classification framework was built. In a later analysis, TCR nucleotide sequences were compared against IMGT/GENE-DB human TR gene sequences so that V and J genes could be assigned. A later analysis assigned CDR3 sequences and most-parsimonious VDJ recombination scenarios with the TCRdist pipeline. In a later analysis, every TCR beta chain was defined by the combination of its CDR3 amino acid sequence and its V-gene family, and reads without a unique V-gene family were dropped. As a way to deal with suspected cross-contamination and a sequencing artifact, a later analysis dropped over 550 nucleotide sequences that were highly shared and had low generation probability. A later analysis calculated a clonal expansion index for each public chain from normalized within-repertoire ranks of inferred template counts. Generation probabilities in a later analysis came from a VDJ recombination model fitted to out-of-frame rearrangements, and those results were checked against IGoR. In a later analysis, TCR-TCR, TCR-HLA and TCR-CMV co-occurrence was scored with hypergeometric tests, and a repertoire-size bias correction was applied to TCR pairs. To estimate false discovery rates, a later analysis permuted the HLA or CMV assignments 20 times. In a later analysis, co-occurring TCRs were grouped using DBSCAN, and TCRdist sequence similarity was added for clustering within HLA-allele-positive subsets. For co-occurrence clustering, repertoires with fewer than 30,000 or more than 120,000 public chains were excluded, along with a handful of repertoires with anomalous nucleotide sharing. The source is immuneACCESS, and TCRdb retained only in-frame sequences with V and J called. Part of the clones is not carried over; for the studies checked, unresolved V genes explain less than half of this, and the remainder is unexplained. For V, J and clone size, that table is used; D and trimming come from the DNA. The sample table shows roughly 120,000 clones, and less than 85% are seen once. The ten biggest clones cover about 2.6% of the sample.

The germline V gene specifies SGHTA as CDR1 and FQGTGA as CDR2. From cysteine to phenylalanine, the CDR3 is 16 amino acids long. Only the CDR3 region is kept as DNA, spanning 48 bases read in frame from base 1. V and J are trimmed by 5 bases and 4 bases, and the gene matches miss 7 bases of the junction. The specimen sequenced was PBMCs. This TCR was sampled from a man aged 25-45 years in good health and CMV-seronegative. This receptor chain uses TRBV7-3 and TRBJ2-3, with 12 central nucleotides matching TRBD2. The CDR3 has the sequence CASSPRLAGVADTQYF. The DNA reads TGTGCCAGCAGCCCCCGACTAGCGGGAGTGGCAGATACGCAGTATTTT.